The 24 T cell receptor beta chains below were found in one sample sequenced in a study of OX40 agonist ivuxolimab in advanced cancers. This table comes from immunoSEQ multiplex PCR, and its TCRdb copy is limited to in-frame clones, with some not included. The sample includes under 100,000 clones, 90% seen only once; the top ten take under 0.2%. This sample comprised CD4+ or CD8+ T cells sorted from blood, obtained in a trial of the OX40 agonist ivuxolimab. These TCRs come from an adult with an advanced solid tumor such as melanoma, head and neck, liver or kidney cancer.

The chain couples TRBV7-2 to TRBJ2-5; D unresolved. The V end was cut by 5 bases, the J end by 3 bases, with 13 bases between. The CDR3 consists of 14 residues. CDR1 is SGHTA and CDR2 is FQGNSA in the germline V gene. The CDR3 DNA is TGTGCCAGCAGCCCCCGGGTTAGCAAAGAGACCCAGTACTTC. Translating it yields CASSPRVSKETQYF.

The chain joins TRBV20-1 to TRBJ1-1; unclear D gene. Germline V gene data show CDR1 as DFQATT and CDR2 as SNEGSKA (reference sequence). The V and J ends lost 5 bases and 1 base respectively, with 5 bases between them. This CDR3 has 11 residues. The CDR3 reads CSASPNTEAFF. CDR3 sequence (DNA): TGCAGTGCTTCCCCGAACACTGAAGCTTTCTTT.

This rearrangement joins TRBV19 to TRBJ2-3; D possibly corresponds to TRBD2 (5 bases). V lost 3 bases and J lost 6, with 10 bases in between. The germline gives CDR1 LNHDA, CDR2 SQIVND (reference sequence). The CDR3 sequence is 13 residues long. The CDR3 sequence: CASSILATDTQYF. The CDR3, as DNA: TGTGCCAGTAGTATTCTAGCTACCGATACGCAGTATTTT.

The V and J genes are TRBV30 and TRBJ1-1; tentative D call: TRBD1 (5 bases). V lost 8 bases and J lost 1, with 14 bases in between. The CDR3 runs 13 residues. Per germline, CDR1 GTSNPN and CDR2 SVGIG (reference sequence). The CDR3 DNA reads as TGTGCCGCCGGCGGACAACCGAACACTGAAGCTTTCTTT. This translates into CAAGGQPNTEAFF.

The DNA of the CDR3 is TGCGCCAGCAGCCAAGAAGTGGGGGCCAGGGGGAGTCAGCCCCAGCATTTT. This codes for CASSQEVGARGSQPQHF. The chain is built from TRBV4-1 and TRBJ1-5; 7 nucleotides match TRBD1. The V and J ends lost 0 bases and 6 bases, in that order; junction bases with no gene match: 11. This CDR3 is 17 amino acids long. Germline V lookup: CDR1 MGHRA, CDR2 YSYEKL.

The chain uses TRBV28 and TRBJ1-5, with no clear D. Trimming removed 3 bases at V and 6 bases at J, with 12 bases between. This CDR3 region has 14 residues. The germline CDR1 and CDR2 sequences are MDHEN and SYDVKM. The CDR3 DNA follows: TGTGCCAGCAGTTTTGGTGGGGAGGGTCAGCCCCAGCATTTT. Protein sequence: CASSFGGEGQPQHF.

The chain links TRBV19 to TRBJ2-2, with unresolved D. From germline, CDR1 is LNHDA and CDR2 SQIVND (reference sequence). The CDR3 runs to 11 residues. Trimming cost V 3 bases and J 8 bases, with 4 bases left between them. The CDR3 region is CASSMAGELFF. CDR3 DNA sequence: TGTGCCAGTAGTATGGCGGGGGAGCTGTTTTTT. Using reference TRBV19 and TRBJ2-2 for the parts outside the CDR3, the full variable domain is DGGITQSPKYLFRKEGQNVTLSCEQNLNHDAMYWYRQDPGQGLRLIYYSQIVNDFQKGDIAEGYSVSREKKESFPLTVTSAQKNPTAFYLCASSMAGELFFGEGSRLTVL.

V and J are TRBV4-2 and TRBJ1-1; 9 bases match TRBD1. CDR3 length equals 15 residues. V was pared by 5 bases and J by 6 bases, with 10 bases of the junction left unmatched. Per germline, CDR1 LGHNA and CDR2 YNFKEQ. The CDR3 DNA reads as TGTGCCAGCAGCTCCCTAACAGGGGGCGGGTCTGAAGCTTTCTTT. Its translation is CASSSLTGGGSEAFF.

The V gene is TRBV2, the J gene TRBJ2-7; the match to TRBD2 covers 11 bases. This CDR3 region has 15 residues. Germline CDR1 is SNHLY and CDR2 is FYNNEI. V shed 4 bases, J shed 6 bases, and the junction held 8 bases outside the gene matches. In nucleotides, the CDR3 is TGTGCCAGCAGTGCTAGACTAGCGGGAAGAGGCGAGCAGTACTTC. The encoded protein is CASSARLAGRGEQYF.

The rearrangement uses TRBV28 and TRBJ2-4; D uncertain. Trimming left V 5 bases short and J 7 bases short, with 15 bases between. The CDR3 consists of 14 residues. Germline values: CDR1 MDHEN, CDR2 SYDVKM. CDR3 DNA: TGTGCCAGCAGTGGGCGTCTAGTAGGGAACATTCAGTACTTC. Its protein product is CASSGRLVGNIQYF.

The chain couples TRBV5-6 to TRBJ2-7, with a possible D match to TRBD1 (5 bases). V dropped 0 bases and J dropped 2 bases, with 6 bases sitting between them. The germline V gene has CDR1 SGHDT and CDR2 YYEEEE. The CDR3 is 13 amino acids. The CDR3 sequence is CASSLGTPYEQYF. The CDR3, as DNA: TGTGCCAGCAGCTTGGGGACACCCTACGAGCAGTACTTC.

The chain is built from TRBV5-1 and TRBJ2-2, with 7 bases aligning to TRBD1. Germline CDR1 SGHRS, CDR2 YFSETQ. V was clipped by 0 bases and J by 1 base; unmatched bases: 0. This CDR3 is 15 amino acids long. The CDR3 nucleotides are TGCGCCAGCAGCTTGGACAGGGGGAACACCGGGGAGCTGTTTTTT. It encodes CASSLDRGNTGELFF.

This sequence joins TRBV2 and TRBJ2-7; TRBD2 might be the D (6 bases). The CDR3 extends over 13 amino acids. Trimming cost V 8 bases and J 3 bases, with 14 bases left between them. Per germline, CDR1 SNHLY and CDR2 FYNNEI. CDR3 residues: CASCKWGDYEQYF. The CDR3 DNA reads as TGTGCCAGCTGTAAGTGGGGGGACTACGAGCAGTACTTC.

The CDR3 reads CASSGGGVGTDTQYF. CDR3 DNA: TGTGCCAGCAGCGGTGGGGGAGTCGGCACAGATACGCAGTATTTT. This rearrangement joins TRBV9 to TRBJ2-3; D may correspond to TRBD1 or TRBD2 (5 bases each). The CDR3 runs to 15 residues. The V gene lost 3 bases and the J gene lost 1 base, with 12 bases spanning the gap. CDR1 and CDR2 from the germline V gene are SGDLS and YYNGEE.

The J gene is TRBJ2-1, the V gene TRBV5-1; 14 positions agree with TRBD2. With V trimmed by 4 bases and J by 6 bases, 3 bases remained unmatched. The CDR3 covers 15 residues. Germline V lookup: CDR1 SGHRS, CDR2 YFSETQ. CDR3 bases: TGCGCCAGCAGCGGGGGACTAGCGGGAGTCAATGAGCAGTTCTTC. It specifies CASSGGLAGVNEQFF.

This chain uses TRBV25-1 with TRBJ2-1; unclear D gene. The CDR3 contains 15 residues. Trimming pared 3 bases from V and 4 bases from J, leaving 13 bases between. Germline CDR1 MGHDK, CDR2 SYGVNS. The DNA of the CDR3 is TGTGCCAGCAGTGATTTGGGTGGTCCTTACAATGAGCAGTTCTTC. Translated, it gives CASSDLGGPYNEQFF.

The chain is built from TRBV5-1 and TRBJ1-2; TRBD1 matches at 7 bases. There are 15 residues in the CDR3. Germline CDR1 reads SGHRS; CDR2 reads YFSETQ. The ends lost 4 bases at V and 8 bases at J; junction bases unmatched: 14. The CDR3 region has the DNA TGCGCCAGCAGCACCGGACAGGCCGTGATAGAGGGCTACACCTTC. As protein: CASSTGQAVIEGYTF.

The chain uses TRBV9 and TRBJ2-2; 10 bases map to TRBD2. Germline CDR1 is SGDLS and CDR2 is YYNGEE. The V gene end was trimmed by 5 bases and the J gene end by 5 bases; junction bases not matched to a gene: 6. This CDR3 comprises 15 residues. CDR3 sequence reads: CASRLAGDQTGELFF. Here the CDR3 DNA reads TGTGCCAGCAGGCTAGCGGGAGATCAAACCGGGGAGCTGTTTTTT.

DNA of the CDR3: TGTGCCACTGGGGGACGGAGCTCCTACGAGCAGTACTTC. Encoded protein: CATGGRSSYEQYF. V usage is TRBV19 and J usage is TRBJ2-7; tentatively, D is TRBD1 or TRBD2 (5 bases each). The CDR3 is made up of 13 amino acids. V gave up 10 bases and J gave up 0 bases, with 13 bases separating them. Germline V gene lookup returns CDR1 LNHDA and CDR2 SQIVND (reference sequence).

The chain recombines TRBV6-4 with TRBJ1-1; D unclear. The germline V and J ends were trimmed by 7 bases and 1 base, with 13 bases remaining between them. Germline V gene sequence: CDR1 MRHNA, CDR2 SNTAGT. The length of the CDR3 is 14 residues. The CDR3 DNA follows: TGTGCCAGCATGGGAGAACCTGGGAACACTGAAGCTTTCTTT. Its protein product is CASMGEPGNTEAFF.

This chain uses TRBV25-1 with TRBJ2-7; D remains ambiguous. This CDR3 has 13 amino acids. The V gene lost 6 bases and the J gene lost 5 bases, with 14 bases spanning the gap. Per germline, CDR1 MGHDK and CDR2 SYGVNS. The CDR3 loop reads CASRPSGEHEQYF. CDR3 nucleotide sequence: TGTGCCAGCAGGCCCAGTGGGGAACACGAGCAGTACTTC.

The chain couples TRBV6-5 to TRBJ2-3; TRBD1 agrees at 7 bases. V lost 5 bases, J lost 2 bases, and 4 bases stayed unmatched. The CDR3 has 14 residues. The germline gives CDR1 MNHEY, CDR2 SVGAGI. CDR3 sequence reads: CASSGDRPTDTQYF. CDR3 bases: TGTGCCAGCAGTGGGGACAGACCCACAGATACGCAGTATTTT.

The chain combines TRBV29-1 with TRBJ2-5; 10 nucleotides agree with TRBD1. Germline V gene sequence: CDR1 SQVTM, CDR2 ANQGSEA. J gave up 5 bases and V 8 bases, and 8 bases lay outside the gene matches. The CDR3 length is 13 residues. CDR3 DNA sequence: TGCAGCACAAGACAGGGGGCGATGGAGACCCAGTACTTC. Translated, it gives CSTRQGAMETQYF.

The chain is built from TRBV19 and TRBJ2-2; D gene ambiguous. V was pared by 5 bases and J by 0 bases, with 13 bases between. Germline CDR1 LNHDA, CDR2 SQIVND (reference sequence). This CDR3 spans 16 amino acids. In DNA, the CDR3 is TGTGCCAGTAGTTTGGTTATAGGTCCGAACACCGGGGAGCTGTTTTTT. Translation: CASSLVIGPNTGELFF.